A single sample is the source of the 11 T cell receptor beta chains below, sequenced in a study of T cells in Graves' hyperthyroidism and ophthalmopathy. From RNA transcripts, TCR beta CDR3 regions were amplified. Initially, a first-round RT-PCR of the TCR CDR3 employed the HTBI primer set. TCRdb processed the multiplex PCR reads anew with MiXCR; each CDR3 protein has one entry. Here the sample spans some 500,000 distinct CDR3 sequences, around a quarter being singletons. Sample: blood. Receptors originate from a woman aged 25 to 39 with Graves' ophthalmopathy.

This clonotype came up many times. The chain has TRBV19 and TRBJ1-5, with D uncertain. The CDR3 is 14 residues long. The V end lost 6 bases, the J end lost 3 bases, and 12 bases lay between the germline ends. Germline V gene data show CDR1 as LNHDA and CDR2 as SQIVND (reference sequence). CDR3 in DNA: TGTGCCAGTAGGGAAGGACGTAACAATCAGCCCCAGCATTTT. Translation: CASREGRNNQPQHF.

This clonotype has ten or more counts. The chain is built from TRBV25-1 and TRBJ2-5; possibly TRBD2 for D (6 bases). The CDR3 consists of 16 residues. The germline gives CDR1 MGHDK, CDR2 SYGVNS. With 4 bases removed from V and 0 bases from J, the gap between germline ends came to 15 bases. CDR3 in amino acids: CASSARGTVDQETQYF. In DNA form, the CDR3 reads TGTGCCAGCAGTGCCCGAGGGACTGTAGACCAAGAGACCCAGTACTTC.

This chain connects TRBV5-6 to TRBJ2-7, with 7 bases matching TRBD2. The CDR3 has 14 amino acids. V lost 4 bases, J lost 3 bases, and 7 bases stayed unmatched. Germline-derived CDR1 and CDR2 are SGHDT and YYEEEE. The CDR3 loop is CASSTSGNLYEQYF. The CDR3 region has the DNA TGTGCCAGCAGCACGAGCGGGAACCTCTACGAGCAGTACTTC.

The sample holds a few counts of this clonotype. The chain combines TRBV30 with TRBJ1-5; D perhaps matches TRBD1 (6 bases). The CDR3 is 16 amino acids. Trimming removed 0 bases at V and 7 bases at J, with 19 bases between. Germline CDR1 is GTSNPN and CDR2 is SVGIG (reference sequence). The DNA for the CDR3 is TGTGCCTGGAGTGTACTTGGCGAGGGGGGTAACCAGCCCCAGCATTTT. It specifies CAWSVLGEGGNQPQHF.

The chain is built from TRBV6-2 or TRBV6-3 and TRBJ2-7; no reliable D call. Germline CDR1 reads MNHEY; CDR2 reads SVGEGT. CDR3 length: 14 residues. Trimming took 0 bases from V and 2 from J, leaving 8 bases between them. CDR3 region: CASSYSELAYEQYF. The CDR3 nucleotides are TGTGCCAGCAGTTACTCCGAGTTAGCCTACGAGCAGTACTTC.

The V and J genes are TRBV6-1 and TRBJ1-1, with TRBD1 identical over 12 bases. The CDR3 length is 15 residues. The trim removed 6 bases at V and 4 bases at J, leaving 6 bases unmatched. Germline loops: CDR1 MNHNS, CDR2 SASEGT. DNA of the CDR3: TGTGCCAGCAGGGGACAGGGGGCTAGGAGCACTGAAGCTTTCTTT. Translation gives CASRGQGARSTEAFF.

J is TRBJ2-7 and V is TRBV11-1; 10 nucleotides line up with TRBD1. V lost 2 bases to trimming and J lost 4 bases; unmatched junction nucleotides: 8. From germline, CDR1 is SGHAT and CDR2 FQDESV (reference sequence). The CDR3 length is 16 residues. CDR3 amino acids: CASSLTPTGGRYEQYF. Written as DNA, the CDR3 is TGTGCCAGCAGCTTAACCCCGACAGGGGGCCGGTACGAGCAGTACTTC.

This chain links TRBV7-2 with TRBJ1-1, with 9 bases identical to TRBD1. The CDR3 totals 14 residues. Trimming at V came to 1 base and at J to 7 bases, leaving 4 bases not matched to a gene. CDR1 is SGHTA, CDR2 FQGNSA, per germline. CDR3 coding DNA: TGTGCCAGCAGCTTAGGGACAGGGGTGGTTGAAGCTTTCTTT. It yields the protein CASSLGTGVVEAFF.

This chain joins TRBV4-2 and TRBJ1-1, with a possible D match to TRBD1 (5 bases). Trimming removed 0 bases from V and 3 bases from J, with 17 bases in between. This CDR3 is built from 17 residues. Germline CDR1 LGHNA, CDR2 YNFKEQ. The CDR3 nucleotides read TGTGCCAGCAGCCAAGATTTGGCAGGGAAGGAGCACACTGAAGCTTTCTTT. Translated: CASSQDLAGKEHTEAFF.

This clonotype was seen ten or more times. The rearrangement links TRBV28 to TRBJ2-7; 7 bases align to TRBD1. The CDR3 runs 13 residues. Trimming at V came to 5 bases and at J to 7 bases, leaving 8 bases not matched to a gene. In germline, CDR1 is MDHEN, CDR2 SYDVKM. The DNA of the CDR3 is TGTGCCAGCAGTGTCCCCGGGACAGAAGAGCAGTACTTC. Its translation is CASSVPGTEEQYF.

This clonotype was seen many times. The rearrangement joins TRBV6-4 to TRBJ2-2; D is undetermined. The CDR3 has 13 amino acids. Trimming shortened V by 6 bases and J by 6 bases, and 11 bases separated the two germline ends. Germline V gene lookup returns CDR1 MRHNA and CDR2 SNTAGT. The CDR3 DNA follows: TGTGCCAGCAGGGGTAGGGTGGCCGGGGAGCTGTTTTTT. It yields the protein CASRGRVAGELFF.